Listed here are 3 T cell receptor beta chains from one sample, sequenced in a study of shared T cell receptors in the human thymus. Produced via immunoSEQ multiplex PCR; TCRdb's table is partial and in-frame only. The profile covers about 660,000 clones, with around 89% appearing a single time and 0.0095% to 0.012% taken by the ten largest. This sample also appeared in a second study, on human thymus T cells.

Material for sequencing was thymocytes. Every receptor here comes from a boy under three years old with a congenital heart defect.

This rearrangement joins TRBV7-7 to TRBJ2-3, with unresolved D. The CDR3 runs to 18 residues. Germline CDR1 reads SSHAT; CDR2 reads FNYEAQ (reference sequence). The V end lost 2 bases, the J end lost 0 bases, and 18 bases lay between the germline ends. CDR3 sequence: CASSLPPYFPSSTDTQYF. The CDR3 DNA sequence: TGTGCCAGCAGCTTACCCCCTTATTTTCCTTCCAGCACAGATACGCAGTATTTT.

The chain uses TRBV4-2 and TRBJ2-1, with TRBD2 matching 7 bases. Germline CDR1 LGHNA, CDR2 YNFKEQ. This CDR3 has 16 amino acids. With V trimmed by 0 bases and J by 5 bases, 7 bases remained unmatched. CDR3 coding DNA: TGTGCCAGCAGCCAAGATCAACTAGCGCCTCACAATGAGCAGTTCTTC. Amino acid sequence: CASSQDQLAPHNEQFF.

This clone was recorded a few times. CDR3 in DNA: TGTGCCAGCAGCTTGGAGATGGAAGGGGCAGGTAGCACTGAAGCTTTCTTT. The encoded protein is CASSLEMEGAGSTEAFF. The chain couples TRBV5-6 to TRBJ1-1; the D gene is possibly TRBD1 (5 bases). This CDR3 spans 17 amino acids. Germline V gene data show CDR1 as SGHDT and CDR2 as YYEEEE. V lost 0 bases and J lost 4, with 19 bases in between.